This TCR beta chain was sequenced for a study of shared clonotypes between healthy human individuals. Study-level information: Sampling drew on donors who were a couple of women and a few men aged 18 to 49.

About this clone itself: The antigen remains unidentified.

General study points: Across subsets, estimated richness was generally greater for naive than for memory populations. Clonotypes that were shared across a few donors made up 4.5% to 5% of naive CD4 clonotypes.

Germline lookup yields CDR1 SGHDN and CDR2 FVKESK. With 4 bases clipped from V and 2 bases from J, the junction kept 8 bases outside the gene matches. The CDR3 has 15 residues. Libraries were prepared by immunoSEQ multiplex PCR; TCRdb keeps only in-frame clonotypes and omits some of them. The top ten hold around 0.4% of the sample, which has about 2.5 million clones, 85% to 95% seen once. Material: naive CD4+ T cells from PBMCs. Stated subset: CD45RA+ positively selected. This chain links TRBV14 with TRBJ2-7; 7 bases map to TRBD1. The receptor was isolated from a man younger than 30 in good health. Some clones in this sample may be carry-over from other donors' samples. The CDR3 reads CASSRGMGQTYEQYF. CDR3 nucleotide sequence: TGTGCCAGCAGCCGGGGGATGGGACAGACCTACGAGCAGTACTTC.